A selection of T cell receptor beta chains follows, all from one sample in a study of shared T cell receptors in the human thymus. Generated by immunoSEQ multiplex PCR, the TCRdb table keeps only in-frame clones and is missing some. This table has approximately 490,000 clones, approximately 80% appearing once. This sample also belongs to another study, concerning human thymus T cells.

The sample was thymocytes. The receptor source for this set is a boy younger than two with a congenital heart defect. Each CDR3 is given with its conserved first and last residue. D genes are given only for firm matches. Size is stated for part of the rows, as once, few or many counts, or as a class when the clone is expanded.

>TRBJ2-7|TRBV28|NA|NA|13
CASSPGQLYEQYF
TGTGCCAGCAGTCCCGGACAACTCTACGAGCAGTACTTC
>TRBJ1-2|TRBV7-9|NA|NA|15
CASSFRGETNYGYTF
TGTGCCAGCAGCTTTCGCGGGGAGACTAACTATGGCTACACCTTC
>TRBJ2-4|TRBV4-1|NA|NA|15
CASSLGTTTKNIQYF
TGCGCCAGCAGCCTCGGGACAACTACCAAAAACATTCAGTACTTC
>TRBJ2-1|TRBV7-2|NA|NA|17
CASSCVAARLSYNEQFF
TGTGCCAGCAGCTGTGTAGCGGCCCGACTCTCCTACAATGAGCAGTTCTTC
>TRBJ2-3|TRBV5-4|NA|TRBD2|17
CASSFPSGLSGAGTQYF
TGTGCCAGCAGCTTTCCTAGCGGACTATCTGGTGCAGGTACGCAGTATTTT
>TRBJ2-7|TRBV13|NA|NA|15
CASSSGLMNSYEQYF
TGTGCCAGCAGCTCCGGACTGATGAACTCCTACGAGCAGTACTTC
>TRBJ1-5|TRBV6-1|few|NA|15
CASSTRTRAGQPQHF
TGTGCCAGCAGTACCCGGACGAGGGCGGGTCAGCCCCAGCATTTT
>TRBJ2-1|TRBV7-4|NA|NA|16
CASSSGQRRAYNEQFF
TGTGCCAGCAGCTCTGGACAGCGTCGGGCCTACAATGAGCAGTTCTTC
>TRBJ2-1|TRBV30|few|TRBD2|17
CAWSVIPGLAVPNEQFF
TGTGCCTGGAGTGTAATCCCGGGACTAGCGGTCCCCAATGAGCAGTTCTTC
>TRBJ1-1|TRBV30|NA|NA|12
CAWSPRNTEAFF
TGTGCCTGGAGTCCGCGGAACACTGAAGCTTTCTTT
>TRBJ2-1|TRBV29-1|NA|TRBD1|15
CSVPPGQGLYNEQFF
TGCAGCGTGCCCCCTGGACAGGGGTTATACAATGAGCAGTTCTTC
>TRBJ2-2|TRBV27|once|TRBD2|15
CASSLGLAGAGELFF
TGTGCCAGCAGTTTAGGGCTAGCGGGAGCCGGGGAGCTGTTTTTT
>TRBJ2-2|TRBV10-3|NA|NA|15
CAISDPLQDTGELFF
TGTGCCATCAGTGATCCTTTACAGGACACCGGGGAGCTGTTTTTT
>TRBJ1-4|TRBV6-5|NA|NA|14
CASSRRTPNEKLFF
TGTGCCAGCAGTCGGAGAACTCCTAATGAAAAACTGTTTTTT
>TRBJ2-1|TRBV7-9|NA|NA|14
CASSLVVPRDEQFF
TGTGCCAGCAGCTTAGTGGTCCCGCGCGATGAGCAGTTCTTC
>TRBJ2-2|TRBV4-1|few|NA|18
CASSQGGGKDRNTGELFF
TGCGCCAGCAGCCAAGGGGGGGGGAAGGACAGAAACACCGGGGAGCTGTTTTTT
>TRBJ1-1|TRBV7-9|NA|NA|13
CASSVSKNTEAFF
TGTGCCAGCAGCGTTAGCAAGAACACTGAAGCTTTCTTT
>TRBJ1-4|TRBV14|NA|NA|15
CASSQGGGPGEKLFF
TGTGCCAGCAGCCAAGGGGGGGGACCTGGGGAAAAACTGTTTTTT
>TRBJ2-7|TRBV11-2|NA|NA|15
CASSRLDATPGEQYF
TGTGCCAGCAGCCGCCTAGATGCGACACCGGGGGAGCAGTACTTC
>TRBJ1-2|TRBV7-9|NA|TRBD1|12
CASGRQGDGYTF
TGTGCCAGCGGCCGACAGGGCGATGGCTACACCTTC
>TRBJ2-1|TRBV10-3|NA|TRBD2|15
CAISDLAGGPNEQFF
TGTGCCATCAGTGATCTAGCGGGGGGCCCCAATGAGCAGTTCTTC
>TRBJ2-1|TRBV7-7|NA|TRBD2|15
CASSSGTSAYNEQFF
TGTGCTAGCAGCTCCGGGACTAGCGCCTACAATGAGCAGTTCTTC
>TRBJ2-2|TRBV25-1|NA|NA|12
CASRVAAGELFF
TGTGCCAGCAGAGTGGCGGCCGGGGAGCTGTTTTTT
>TRBJ1-1|TRBV20-1|NA|NA|9
CSARDRAFF
TGCAGTGCTAGAGATCGAGCTTTCTTT
>TRBJ2-2|TRBV9|NA|TRBD2|17
CASSVGLAGGRTGELFF
TGTGCCAGCAGCGTAGGACTAGCGGGAGGGCGAACCGGGGAGCTGTTTTTT